This T cell receptor beta chain stems from a study of neoadjuvant anti-PD-1 for oral cavity cancer. Notes on the study in general: Each response group had just a few patients in TCR analyses.

Here immunoSEQ multiplex PCR was the method, and the copy in TCRdb shows in-frame clones only, minus some. The sample has 65,000 to 95,000 clones; 70% to 85% are singletons. Cohort: HPV-negative, locally advanced oral cavity squamous cell carcinoma patients. The CDR3 spans 12 residues. The germline gives CDR1 MDHEN, CDR2 SYDVKM. V was shortened by 2 bases and J by 8 bases, with 9 bases between the two germline ends. Worth noting for this clone: The antigen remains undetermined.

This chain links TRBV28 with TRBJ1-2; D gene uncertain. This TCR came from a person aged 40 to 85 with oral cavity squamous cell carcinoma. Sequencing used PBMCs, obtained before nivolumab (anti-PD-1) treatment. CDR3: CASSLPKGGYTF. For the CDR3, the DNA is TGTGCCAGCAGTTTACCGAAGGGAGGCTACACCTTC.